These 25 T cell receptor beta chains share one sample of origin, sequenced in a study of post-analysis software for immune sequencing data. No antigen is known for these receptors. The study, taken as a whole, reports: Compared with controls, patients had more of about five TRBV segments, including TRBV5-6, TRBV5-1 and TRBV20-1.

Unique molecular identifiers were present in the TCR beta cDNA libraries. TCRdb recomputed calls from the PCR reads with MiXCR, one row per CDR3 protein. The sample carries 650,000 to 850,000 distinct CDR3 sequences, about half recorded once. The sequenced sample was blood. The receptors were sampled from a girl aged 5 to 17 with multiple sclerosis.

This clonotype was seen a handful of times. The CDR3 nucleotides are TGCAGTGCTAGAGGTACAGGGTATCGCACTGAAGCTTTCTTT. It yields the protein CSARGTGYRTEAFF. This chain uses TRBV20-1 with TRBJ1-1, with D perhaps TRBD1 (6 bases). Per germline, CDR1 DFQATT and CDR2 SNEGSKA (reference sequence). Trimming pared 1 base from V and 4 bases from J, leaving 13 bases between. The CDR3 has 14 amino acids.

The CDR3 DNA reads as TGTGCCAGTAGGCGACTAGCGGGAGCCCTCACCGGGGAGCTGTTTTTT. Amino acid sequence: CASRRLAGALTGELFF. The chain recombines TRBV12-3 or TRBV12-4 with TRBJ2-2, with 12 nucleotides matching TRBD2. The trim removed 9 bases at V and 4 bases at J, leaving 9 bases unmatched. The CDR3 is 16 residues long.

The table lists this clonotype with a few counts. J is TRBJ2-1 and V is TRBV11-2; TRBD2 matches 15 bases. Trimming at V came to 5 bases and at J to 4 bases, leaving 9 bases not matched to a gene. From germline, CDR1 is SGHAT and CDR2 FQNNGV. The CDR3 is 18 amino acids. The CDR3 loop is CASSPGLAGGRGYNEQFF. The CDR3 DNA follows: TGTGCCAGCAGCCCGGGACTAGCGGGAGGACGAGGTTACAATGAGCAGTTCTTC.

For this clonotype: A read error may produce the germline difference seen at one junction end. The CDR3 sequence is CASRLSSARNTEAFF. DNA of the CDR3: TGTGCCAGCAGATTATCCTCGGCGAGGAACACTGAAGCTTTCTTT. The chain couples TRBV28 to TRBJ1-1; no firm D call. Germline V gene lookup returns CDR1 MDHEN and CDR2 SYDVKM. This CDR3 has 15 residues.

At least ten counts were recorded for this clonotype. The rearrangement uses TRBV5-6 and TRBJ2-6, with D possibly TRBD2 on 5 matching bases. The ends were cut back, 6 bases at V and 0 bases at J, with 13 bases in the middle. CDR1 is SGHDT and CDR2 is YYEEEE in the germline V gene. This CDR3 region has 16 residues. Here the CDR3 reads CASTDTGLSGANVLTF. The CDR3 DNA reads TGTGCCAGCACCGATACCGGACTCTCTGGGGCCAACGTCCTGACTTTC.

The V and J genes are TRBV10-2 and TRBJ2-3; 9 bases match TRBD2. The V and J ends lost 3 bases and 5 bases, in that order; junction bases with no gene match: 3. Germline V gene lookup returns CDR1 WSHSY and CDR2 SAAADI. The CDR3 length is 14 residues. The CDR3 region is CASSEGREGDTQYF. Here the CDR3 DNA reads TGCGCCAGCAGTGAAGGGCGGGAGGGAGATACGCAGTATTTT.

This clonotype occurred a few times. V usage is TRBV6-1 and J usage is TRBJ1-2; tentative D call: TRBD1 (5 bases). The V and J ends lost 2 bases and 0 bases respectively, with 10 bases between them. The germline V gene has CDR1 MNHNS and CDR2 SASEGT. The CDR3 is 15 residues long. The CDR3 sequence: CASSEKEGPNYGYTF. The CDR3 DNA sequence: TGTGCCAGCAGTGAAAAGGAGGGACCTAACTATGGCTACACCTTC.

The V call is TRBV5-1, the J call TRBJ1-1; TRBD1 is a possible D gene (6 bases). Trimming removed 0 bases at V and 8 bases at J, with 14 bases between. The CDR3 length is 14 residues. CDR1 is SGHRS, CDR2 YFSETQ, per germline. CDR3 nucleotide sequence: TGCGCCAGCAGCTTGGGATCCGGGGGCTACGAAGCTTTCTTT. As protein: CASSLGSGGYEAFF.

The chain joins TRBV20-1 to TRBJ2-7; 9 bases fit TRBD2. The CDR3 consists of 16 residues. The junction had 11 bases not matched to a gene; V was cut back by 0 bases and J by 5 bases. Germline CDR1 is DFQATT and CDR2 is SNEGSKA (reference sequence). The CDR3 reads CSARDRSGGRANEQYF. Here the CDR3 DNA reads TGCAGTGCTAGAGATAGGTCCGGCGGGAGGGCCAACGAGCAGTACTTC.

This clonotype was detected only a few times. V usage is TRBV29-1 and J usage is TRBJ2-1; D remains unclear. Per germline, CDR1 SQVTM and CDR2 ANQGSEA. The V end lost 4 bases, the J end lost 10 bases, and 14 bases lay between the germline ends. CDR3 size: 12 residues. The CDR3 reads CSVAPSAREQFF. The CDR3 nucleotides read TGCAGCGTTGCCCCTAGTGCCCGGGAGCAGTTCTTC.

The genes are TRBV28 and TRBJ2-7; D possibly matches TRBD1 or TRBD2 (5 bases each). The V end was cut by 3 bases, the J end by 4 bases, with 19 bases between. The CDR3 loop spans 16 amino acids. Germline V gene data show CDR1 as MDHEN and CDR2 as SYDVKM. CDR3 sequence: CASSFGPKGRLYEQYF. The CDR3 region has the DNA TGTGCCAGCAGTTTCGGCCCTAAGGGACGCCTTTACGAGCAGTACTTC.

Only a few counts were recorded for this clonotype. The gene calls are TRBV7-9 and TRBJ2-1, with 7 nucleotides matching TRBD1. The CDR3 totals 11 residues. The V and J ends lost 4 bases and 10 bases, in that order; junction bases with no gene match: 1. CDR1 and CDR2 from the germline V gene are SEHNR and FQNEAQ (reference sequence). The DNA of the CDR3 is TGTGCCAGCAGCTCGGACAGGGAGCAGTTCTTC. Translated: CASSSDREQFF.

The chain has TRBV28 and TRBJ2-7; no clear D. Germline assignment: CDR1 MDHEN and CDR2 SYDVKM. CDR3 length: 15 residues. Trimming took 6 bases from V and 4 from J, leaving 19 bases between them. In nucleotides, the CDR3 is TGTGCCAGCAGAGGTCAACGACTCCTACGGTACGAGCAGTACTTC. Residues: CASRGQRLLRYEQYF.

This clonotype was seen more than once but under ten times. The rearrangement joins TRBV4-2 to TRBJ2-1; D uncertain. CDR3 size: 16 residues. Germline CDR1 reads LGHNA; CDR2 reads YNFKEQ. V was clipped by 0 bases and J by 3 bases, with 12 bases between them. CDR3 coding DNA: TGTGCCAGCAGCCAAGATCTTCGGACCGACTACAATGAGCAGTTCTTC. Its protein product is CASSQDLRTDYNEQFF.

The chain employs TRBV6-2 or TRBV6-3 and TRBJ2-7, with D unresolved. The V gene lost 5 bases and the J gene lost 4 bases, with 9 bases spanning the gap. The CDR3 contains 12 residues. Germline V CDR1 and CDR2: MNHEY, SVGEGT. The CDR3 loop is CASSQWAYEQYF. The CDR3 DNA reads TGTGCCAGCAGTCAGTGGGCATACGAGCAGTACTTC.

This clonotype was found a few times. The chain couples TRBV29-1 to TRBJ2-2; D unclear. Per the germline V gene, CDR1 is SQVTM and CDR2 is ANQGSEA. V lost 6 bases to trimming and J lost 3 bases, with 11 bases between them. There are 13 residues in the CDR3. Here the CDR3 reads CSVLPPHTGELFF. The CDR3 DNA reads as TGCAGCGTCTTGCCACCGCACACCGGGGAGCTGTTTTTT.

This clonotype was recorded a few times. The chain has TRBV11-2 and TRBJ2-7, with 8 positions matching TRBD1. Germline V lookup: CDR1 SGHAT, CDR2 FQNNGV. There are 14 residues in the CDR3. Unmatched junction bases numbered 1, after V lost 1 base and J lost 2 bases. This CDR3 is CASSLVQGAYEQYF. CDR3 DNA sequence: TGTGCCAGCAGCTTAGTACAGGGGGCCTACGAGCAGTACTTC. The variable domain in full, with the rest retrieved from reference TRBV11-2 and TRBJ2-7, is EAGVAQSPRYKIIEKRQSVAFWCNPISGHATLYWYQQILGQGPKLLIQFQNNGVVDDSQLPKDRFSAERLKGVDSTLKIQPAKLEDSAVYLCASSLVQGAYEQYFGPGTRLTVT.

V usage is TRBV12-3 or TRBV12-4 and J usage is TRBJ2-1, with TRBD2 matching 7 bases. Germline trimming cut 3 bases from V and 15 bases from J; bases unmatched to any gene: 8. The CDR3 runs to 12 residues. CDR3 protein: CASSFTRESGFF. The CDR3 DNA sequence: TGTGCCAGCAGTTTCACGCGGGAGAGCGGGTTCTTC.

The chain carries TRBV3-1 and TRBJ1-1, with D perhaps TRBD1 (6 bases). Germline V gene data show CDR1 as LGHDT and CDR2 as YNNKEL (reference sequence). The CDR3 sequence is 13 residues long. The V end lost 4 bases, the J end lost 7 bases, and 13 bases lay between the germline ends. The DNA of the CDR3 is TGTGCCAGCAGCCCCACACAGGGACATGAAGCTTTCTTT. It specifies CASSPTQGHEAFF.

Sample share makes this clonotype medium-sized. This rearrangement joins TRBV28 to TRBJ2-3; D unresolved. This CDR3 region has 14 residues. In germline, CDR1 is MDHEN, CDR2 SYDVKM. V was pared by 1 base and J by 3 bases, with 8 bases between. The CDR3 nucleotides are TGTGCCAGCAGTTTATCCTCGATTACAGATACGCAGTATTTT. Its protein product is CASSLSSITDTQYF. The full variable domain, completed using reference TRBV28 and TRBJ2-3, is DVKVTQSSRYLVKRTGEKVFLECVQDMDHENMFWYRQDPGLGLRLIYFSYDVKMKEKGDIPEGYSVSREKKERFSLILESASTNQTSMYLCASSLSSITDTQYFGPGTRLTVL.

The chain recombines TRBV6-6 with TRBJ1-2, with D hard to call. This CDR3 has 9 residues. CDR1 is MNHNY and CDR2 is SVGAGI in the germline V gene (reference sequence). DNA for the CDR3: TGTGCGGCTAACTATGGCTACACCTTC. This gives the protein CAANYGYTF.

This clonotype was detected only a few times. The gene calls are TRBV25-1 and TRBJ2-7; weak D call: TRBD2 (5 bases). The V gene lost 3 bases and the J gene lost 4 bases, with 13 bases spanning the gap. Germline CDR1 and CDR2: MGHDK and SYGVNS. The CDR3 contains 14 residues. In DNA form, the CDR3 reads TGTGCCAGCAGTGAGGCGCTAGCTCCGTACGAGCAGTACTTC. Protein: CASSEALAPYEQYF.

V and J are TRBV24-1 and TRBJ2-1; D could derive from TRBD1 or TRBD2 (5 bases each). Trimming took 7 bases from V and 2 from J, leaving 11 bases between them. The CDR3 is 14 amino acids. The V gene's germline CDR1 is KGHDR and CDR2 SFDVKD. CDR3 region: CATSAPGPYNEQFF. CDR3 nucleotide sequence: TGTGCCACCAGCGCCCCGGGGCCCTACAATGAGCAGTTCTTC.

For the CDR3, the DNA is TGTGCCAGCAGTTTAGGGGACATAAGCCTCTCTGGGGCCAACGTCCTGACTTTC. It is translated as CASSLGDISLSGANVLTF. This chain uses TRBV28 with TRBJ2-6, with D tentatively TRBD1 (6 bases). Germline V lookup: CDR1 MDHEN, CDR2 SYDVKM. This CDR3 has 18 residues. Between the trimmed V and J ends, which lost 2 bases and 0 bases, there was a span of 14 bases.

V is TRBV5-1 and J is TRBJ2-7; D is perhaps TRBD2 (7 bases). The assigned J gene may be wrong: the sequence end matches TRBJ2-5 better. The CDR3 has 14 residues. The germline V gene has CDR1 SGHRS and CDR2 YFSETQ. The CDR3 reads CASSLGGGEETQYF. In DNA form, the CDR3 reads TGCGCCAGCAGCTTGGGAGGGGGGGAAGAGACCCAGTACTTC.